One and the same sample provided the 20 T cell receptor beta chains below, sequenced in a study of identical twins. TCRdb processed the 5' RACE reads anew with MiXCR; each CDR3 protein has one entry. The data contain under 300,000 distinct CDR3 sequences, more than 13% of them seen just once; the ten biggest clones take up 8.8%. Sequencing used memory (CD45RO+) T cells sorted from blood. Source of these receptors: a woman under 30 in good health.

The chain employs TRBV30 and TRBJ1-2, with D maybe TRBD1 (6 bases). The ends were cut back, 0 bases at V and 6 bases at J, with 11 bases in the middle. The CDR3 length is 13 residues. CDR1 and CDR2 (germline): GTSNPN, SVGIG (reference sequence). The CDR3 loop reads CAWSVNRANGYTF. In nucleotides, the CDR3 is TGTGCCTGGAGTGTAAACAGGGCAAATGGCTACACCTTC. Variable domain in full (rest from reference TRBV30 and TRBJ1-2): SQTIHQWPATLVQPVGSPLSLECTVEGTSNPNLYWYRQAAGRGLQLLFYSVGIGQISSEVPQNLSASRPQDRQFILSSKKLLLSDSGFYLCAWSVNRANGYTFGSGTRLTVV.

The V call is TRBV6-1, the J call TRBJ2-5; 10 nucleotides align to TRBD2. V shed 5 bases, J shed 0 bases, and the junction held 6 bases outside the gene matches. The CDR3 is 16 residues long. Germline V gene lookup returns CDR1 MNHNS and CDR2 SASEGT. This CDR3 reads CASSRTSGGNQETQYF. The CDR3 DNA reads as TGTGCCAGCAGTAGGACTAGCGGAGGAAACCAAGAGACCCAGTACTTC.

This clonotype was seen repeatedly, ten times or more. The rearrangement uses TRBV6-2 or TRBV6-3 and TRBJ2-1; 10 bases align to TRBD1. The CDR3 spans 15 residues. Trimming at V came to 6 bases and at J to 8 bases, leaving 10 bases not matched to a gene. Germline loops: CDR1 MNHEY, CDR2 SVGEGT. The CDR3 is CASSLGQGFVDEQFF. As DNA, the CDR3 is TGTGCCAGCAGCCTGGGACAGGGGTTTGTGGATGAGCAGTTCTTC.

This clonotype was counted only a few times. This chain's CDR3 is CSAGGGGAIDTQYF. The CDR3 DNA follows: TGCAGTGCTGGTGGCGGGGGGGCCATAGATACGCAGTATTTT. V gene TRBV20-1 combines with J gene TRBJ2-3; 9 bases are shared with TRBD2. In germline, CDR1 is DFQATT, CDR2 SNEGSKA (reference sequence). After removal of 5 bases from V and 5 bases from J, the junction contained 8 bases not matched to a gene. The CDR3 runs 14 residues.

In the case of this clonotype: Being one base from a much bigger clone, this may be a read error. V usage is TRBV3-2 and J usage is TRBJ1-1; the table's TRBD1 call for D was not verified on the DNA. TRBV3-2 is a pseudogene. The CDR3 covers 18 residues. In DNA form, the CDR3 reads TGTGCCTGCAGCCATGAAGCCCGAAGGGACAGAAAGAACACTGAAGCTTTCTTT. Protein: CACSHEARRDRKNTEAFF.

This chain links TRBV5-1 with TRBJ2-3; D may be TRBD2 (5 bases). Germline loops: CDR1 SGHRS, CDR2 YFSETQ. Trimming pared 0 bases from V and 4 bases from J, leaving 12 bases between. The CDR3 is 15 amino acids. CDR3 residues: CASSLEGAGADTQYF. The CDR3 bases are TGCGCCAGCAGCTTGGAAGGCGCGGGCGCAGATACGCAGTATTTT.

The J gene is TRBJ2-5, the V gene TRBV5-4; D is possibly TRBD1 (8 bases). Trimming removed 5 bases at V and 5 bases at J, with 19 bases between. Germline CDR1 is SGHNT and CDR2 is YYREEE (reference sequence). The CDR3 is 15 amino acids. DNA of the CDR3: TGTGCCAGCAGGGACTTACAGGGGGGGGAGGAGACCCAGTACTTC. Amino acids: CASRDLQGGEETQYF. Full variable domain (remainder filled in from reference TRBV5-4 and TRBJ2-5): ETGVTQSPTHLIKTRGQQVTLRCSSQSGHNTVSWYQQALGQGPQFIFQYYREEENGRGNFPPRFSGLQFPNYSSELNVNALELDDSALYLCASRDLQGGEETQYFGPGTRLLVL.

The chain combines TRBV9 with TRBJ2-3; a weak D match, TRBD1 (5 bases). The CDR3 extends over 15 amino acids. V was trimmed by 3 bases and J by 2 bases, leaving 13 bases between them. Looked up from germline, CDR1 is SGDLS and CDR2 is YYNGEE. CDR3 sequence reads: CASSDQGWVTDTQYF. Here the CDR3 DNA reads TGTGCCAGCAGCGACCAGGGATGGGTCACAGATACGCAGTATTTT. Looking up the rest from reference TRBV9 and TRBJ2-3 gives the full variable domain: DSGVTQTPKHLITATGQRVTLRCSPRSGDLSVYWYQQSLDQGLQFLIQYYNGEERAKGNILERFSAQQFPDLHSELNLSSLELGDSALYFCASSDQGWVTDTQYFGPGTRLTVL.

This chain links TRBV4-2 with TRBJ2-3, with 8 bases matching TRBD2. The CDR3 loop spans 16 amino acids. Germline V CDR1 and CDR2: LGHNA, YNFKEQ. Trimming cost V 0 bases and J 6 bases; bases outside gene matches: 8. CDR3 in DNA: TGTGCCAGCAGCCAAGATTGGCGGGGGGATGGGGATACGCAGTATTTT. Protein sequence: CASSQDWRGDGDTQYF.

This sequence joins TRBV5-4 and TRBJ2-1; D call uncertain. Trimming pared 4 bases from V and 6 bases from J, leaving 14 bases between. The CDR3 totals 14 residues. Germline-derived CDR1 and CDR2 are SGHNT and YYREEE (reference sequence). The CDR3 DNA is TGTGCCAGCAGCGTGGTGTTAGGGCCCAATGAGCAGTTCTTC. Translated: CASSVVLGPNEQFF.

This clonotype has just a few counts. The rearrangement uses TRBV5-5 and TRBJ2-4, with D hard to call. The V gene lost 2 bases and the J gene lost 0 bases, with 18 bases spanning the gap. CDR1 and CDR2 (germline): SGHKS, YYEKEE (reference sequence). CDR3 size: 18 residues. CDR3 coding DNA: TGTGCCAGCAGCTTCCGAGCTAAAGTAAACATAGCCAAAAACATTCAGTACTTC. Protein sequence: CASSFRAKVNIAKNIQYF.

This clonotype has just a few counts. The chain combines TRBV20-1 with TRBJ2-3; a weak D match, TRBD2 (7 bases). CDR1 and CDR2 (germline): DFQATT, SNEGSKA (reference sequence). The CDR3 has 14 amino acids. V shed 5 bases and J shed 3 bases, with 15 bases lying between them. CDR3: CSAGLGGPTDTQYF. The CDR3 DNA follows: TGCAGTGCTGGGTTGGGGGGGCCAACAGATACGCAGTATTTT.

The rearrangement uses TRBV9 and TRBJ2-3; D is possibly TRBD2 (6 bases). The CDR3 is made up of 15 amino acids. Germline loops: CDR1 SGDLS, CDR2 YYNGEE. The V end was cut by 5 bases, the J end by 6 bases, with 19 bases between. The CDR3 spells CASSVPSGLRDTQYF. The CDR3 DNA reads TGTGCCAGCAGTGTACCCAGCGGGCTGCGCGATACGCAGTATTTT.

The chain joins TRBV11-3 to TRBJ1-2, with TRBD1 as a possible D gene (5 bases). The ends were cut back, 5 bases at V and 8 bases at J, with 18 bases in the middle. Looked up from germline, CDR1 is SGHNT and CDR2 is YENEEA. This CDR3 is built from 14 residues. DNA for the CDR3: TGTGCCAGCAGCCCCGCGACGGGACGCGACGGCTACACCTTC. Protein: CASSPATGRDGYTF.

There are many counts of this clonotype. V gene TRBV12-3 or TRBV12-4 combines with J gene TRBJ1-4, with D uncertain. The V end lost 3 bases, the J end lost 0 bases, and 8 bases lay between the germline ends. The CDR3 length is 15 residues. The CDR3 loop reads CASSLNWATNEKLFF. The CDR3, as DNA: TGTGCCAGCAGTTTGAACTGGGCAACTAATGAAAAACTGTTTTTT.

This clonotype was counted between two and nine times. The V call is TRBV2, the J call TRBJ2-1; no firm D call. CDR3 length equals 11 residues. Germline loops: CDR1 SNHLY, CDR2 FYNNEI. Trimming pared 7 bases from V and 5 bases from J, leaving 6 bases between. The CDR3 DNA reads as TGTGCCAGCACCGTAGACAATGAGCAGTTCTTC. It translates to CASTVDNEQFF.

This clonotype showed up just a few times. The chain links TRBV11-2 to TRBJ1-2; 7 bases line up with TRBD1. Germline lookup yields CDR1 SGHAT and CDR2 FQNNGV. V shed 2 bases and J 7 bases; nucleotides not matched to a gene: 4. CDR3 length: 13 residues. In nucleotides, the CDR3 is TGTGCCAGCAGCTTATTCGGGGACAGTGGCTACACCTTC. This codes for CASSLFGDSGYTF.

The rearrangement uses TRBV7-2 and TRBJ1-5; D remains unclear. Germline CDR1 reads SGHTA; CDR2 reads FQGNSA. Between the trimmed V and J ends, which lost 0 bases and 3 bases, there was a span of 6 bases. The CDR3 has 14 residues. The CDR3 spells CASSLAWSNQPQHF. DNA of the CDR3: TGTGCCAGCAGCTTAGCGTGGTCCAATCAGCCCCAGCATTTT. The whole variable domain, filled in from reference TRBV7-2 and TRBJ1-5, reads GAGVSQSPSNKVTEKGKDVELRCDPISGHTALYWYRQSLGQGLEFLIYFQGNSAPDKSGLPSDRFSAERTGGSVSTLTIQRTQQEDSAVYLCASSLAWSNQPQHFGDGTRLSIL.

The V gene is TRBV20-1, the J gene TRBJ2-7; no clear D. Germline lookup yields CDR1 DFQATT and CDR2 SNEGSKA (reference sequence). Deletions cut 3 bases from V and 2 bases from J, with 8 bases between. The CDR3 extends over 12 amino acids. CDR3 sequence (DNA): TGCAGTGCTAGGGGCGTAACCTACGAGCAGTACTTC. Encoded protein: CSARGVTYEQYF.

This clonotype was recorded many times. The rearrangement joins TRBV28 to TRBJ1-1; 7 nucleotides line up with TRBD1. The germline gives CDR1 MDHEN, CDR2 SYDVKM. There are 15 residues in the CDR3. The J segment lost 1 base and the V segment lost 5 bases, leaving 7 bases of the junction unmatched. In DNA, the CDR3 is TGTGCCAGCAGTCGGGCAGGGGGAGGGAACACTGAAGCTTTCTTT. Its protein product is CASSRAGGGNTEAFF.